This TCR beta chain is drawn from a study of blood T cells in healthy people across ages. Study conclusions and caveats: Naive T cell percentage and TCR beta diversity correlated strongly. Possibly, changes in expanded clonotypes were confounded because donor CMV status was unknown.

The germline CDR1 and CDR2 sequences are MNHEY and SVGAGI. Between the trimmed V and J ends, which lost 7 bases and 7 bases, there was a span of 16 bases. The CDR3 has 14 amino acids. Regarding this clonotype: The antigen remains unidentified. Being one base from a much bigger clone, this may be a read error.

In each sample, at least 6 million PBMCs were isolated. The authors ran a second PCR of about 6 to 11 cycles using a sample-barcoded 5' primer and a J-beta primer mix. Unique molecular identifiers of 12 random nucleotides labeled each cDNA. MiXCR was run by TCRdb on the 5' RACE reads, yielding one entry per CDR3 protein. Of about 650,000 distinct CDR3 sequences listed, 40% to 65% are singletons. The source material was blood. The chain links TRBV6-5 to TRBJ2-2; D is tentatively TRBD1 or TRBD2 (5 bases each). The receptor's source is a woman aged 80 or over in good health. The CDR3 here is CASMGTQRGGELFF. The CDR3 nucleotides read TGTGCCAGCATGGGGACCCAACGTGGCGGGGAGCTGTTTTTT.